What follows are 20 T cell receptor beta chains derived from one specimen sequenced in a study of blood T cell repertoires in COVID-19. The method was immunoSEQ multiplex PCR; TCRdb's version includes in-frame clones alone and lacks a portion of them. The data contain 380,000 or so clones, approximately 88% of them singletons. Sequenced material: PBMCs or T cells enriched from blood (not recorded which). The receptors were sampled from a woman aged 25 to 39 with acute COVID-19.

DNA for the CDR3: TGTGCCAGCAGTTACTCATTGGCCTCACCCCTCCACTTT. Amino acid sequence: CASSYSLASPLHF. J is TRBJ1-6 and V is TRBV6-5; D is undetermined. The CDR3 runs 13 residues. Deletions cut 0 bases from V and 10 bases from J, with 7 bases between. In germline, CDR1 is MNHEY, CDR2 SVGAGI.

Here the CDR3 reads CASSLLPSGNTIYF. The CDR3, as DNA: TGTGCCAGCAGCTTACTACCCTCTGGAAACACCATATATTTT. The rearrangement uses TRBV7-6 and TRBJ1-3; the D is unclear. The V end was cut by 2 bases, the J end by 0 bases, with 5 bases between. The germline CDR1 and CDR2 sequences are SGHVS and FNYEAQ. The CDR3 length is 14 residues.

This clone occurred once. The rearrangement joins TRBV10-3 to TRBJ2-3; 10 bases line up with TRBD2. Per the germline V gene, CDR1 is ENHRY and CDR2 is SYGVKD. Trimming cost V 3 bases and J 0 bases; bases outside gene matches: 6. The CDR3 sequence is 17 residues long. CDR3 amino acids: CAISDWTSGPSTDTQYF. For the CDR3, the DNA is TGTGCCATCAGTGACTGGACTAGCGGACCTAGCACAGATACGCAGTATTTT.

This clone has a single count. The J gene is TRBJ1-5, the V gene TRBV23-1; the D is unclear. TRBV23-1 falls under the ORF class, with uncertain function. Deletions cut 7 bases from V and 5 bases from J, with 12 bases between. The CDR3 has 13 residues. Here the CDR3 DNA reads TGCGCCAGCACCCTAAACCTTGATCAGCCCCAGCATTTT. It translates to CASTLNLDQPQHF.

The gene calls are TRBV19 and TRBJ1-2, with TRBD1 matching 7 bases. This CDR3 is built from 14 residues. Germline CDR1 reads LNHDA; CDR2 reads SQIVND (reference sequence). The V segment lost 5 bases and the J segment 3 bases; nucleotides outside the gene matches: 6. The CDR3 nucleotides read TGTGCCAGTAGTTTCCGGACAGGATACTATGGCTACACCTTC. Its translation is CASSFRTGYYGYTF.

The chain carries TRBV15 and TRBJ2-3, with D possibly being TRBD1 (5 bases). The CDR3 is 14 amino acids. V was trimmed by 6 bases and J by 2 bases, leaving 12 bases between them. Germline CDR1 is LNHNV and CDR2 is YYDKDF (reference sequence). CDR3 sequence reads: CATRQGEDTDTQYF. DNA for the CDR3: TGTGCCACCAGGCAGGGTGAAGACACAGATACGCAGTATTTT.

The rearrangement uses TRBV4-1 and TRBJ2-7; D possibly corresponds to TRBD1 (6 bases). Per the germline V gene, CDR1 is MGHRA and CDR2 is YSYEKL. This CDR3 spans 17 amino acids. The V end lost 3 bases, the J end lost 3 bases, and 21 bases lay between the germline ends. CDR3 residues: CASSHNRGQKALYEQYF. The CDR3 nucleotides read TGCGCCAGCAGCCATAATCGTGGACAGAAAGCCCTCTACGAGCAGTACTTC.

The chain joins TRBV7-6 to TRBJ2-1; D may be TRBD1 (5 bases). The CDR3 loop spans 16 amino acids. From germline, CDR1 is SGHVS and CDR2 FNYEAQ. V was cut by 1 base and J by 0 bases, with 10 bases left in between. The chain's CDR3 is CASSLGGESSYNEQFF. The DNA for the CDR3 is TGTGCCAGCAGCTTAGGGGGCGAGAGCTCCTACAATGAGCAGTTCTTC.

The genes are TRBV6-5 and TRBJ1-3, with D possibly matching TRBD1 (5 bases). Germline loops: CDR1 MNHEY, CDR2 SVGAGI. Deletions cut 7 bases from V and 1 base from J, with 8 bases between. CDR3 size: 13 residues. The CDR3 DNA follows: TGTGCCAGCAACCAGGGTTCTGGAAACACCATATATTTT. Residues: CASNQGSGNTIYF.

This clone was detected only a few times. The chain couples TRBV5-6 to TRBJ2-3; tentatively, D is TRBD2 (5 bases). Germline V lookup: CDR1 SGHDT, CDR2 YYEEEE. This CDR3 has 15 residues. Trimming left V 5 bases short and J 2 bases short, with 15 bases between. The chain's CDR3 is CASSYDGEHTDTQYF. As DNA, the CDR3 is TGTGCCAGCAGTTACGACGGGGAACACACAGATACGCAGTATTTT. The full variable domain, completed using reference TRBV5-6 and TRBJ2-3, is DAGVTQSPTHLIKTRGQQVTLRCSPKSGHDTVSWYQQALGQGPQFIFQYYEEEERQRGNFPDRFSGHQFPNYSSELNVNALLLGDSALYLCASSYDGEHTDTQYFGPGTRLTVL.

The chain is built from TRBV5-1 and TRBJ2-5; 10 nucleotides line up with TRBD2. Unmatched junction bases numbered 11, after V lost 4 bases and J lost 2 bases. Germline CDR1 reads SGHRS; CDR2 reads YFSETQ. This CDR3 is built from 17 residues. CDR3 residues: CASSAPLAGVAQETQYF. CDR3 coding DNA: TGCGCCAGCAGCGCCCCTCTAGCGGGGGTGGCACAAGAGACCCAGTACTTC.

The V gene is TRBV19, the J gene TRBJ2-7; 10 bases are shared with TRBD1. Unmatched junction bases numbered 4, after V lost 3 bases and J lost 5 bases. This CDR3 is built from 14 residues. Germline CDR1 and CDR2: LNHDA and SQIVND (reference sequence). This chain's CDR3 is CASSIGTGDDEQYF. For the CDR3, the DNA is TGTGCCAGTAGTATTGGGACAGGGGACGACGAGCAGTACTTC.

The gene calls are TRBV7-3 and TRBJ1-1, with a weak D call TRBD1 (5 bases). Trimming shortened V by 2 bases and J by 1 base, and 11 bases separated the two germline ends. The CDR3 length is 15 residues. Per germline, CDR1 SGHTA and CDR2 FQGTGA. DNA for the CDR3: TGTGCCAGCAGCTTATCGCCAGGGTCGAACACTGAAGCTTTCTTT. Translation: CASSLSPGSNTEAFF.

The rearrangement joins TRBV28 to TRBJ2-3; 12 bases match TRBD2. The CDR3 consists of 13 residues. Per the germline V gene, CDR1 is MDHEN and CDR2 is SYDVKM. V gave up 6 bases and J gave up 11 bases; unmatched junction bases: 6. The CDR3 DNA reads TGTGCCAGCAGACTAGCGGGGGGCGGTGGGCAGTATTTT. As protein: CASRLAGGGGQYF.

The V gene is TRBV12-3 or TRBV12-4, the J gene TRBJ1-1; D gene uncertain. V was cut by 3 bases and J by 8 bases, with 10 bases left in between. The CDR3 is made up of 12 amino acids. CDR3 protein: CASSFQAREAFF. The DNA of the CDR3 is TGTGCCAGCAGTTTTCAGGCCCGCGAAGCTTTCTTT.

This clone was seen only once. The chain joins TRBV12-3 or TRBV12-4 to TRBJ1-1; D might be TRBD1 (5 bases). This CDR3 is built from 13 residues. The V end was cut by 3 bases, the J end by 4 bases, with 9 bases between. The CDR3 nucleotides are TGTGCCAGCAGTTTCGACCAGGGCACTGAAGCTTTCTTT. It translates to CASSFDQGTEAFF.

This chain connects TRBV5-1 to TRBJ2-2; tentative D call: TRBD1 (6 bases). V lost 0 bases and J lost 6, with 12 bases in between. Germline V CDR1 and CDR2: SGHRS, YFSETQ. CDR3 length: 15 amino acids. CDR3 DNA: TGCGCCAGCAGCTTGGCAGGTTGGACAGCCGGGGAGCTGTTTTTT. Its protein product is CASSLAGWTAGELFF.

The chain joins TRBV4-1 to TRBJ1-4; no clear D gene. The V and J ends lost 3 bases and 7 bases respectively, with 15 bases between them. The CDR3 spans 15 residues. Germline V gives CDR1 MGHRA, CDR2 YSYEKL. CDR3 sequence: CASSQAPRAGEKLFF. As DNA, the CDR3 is TGCGCCAGCAGCCAGGCCCCAAGGGCGGGTGAAAAACTGTTTTTT.

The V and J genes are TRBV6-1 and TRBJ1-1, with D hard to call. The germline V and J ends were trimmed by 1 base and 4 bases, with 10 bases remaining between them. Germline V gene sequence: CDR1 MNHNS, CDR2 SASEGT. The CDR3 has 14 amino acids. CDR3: CASSEVRSGTEAFF. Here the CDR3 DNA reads TGTGCCAGCAGTGAAGTTCGGAGTGGCACTGAAGCTTTCTTT.

The CDR3 loop reads CASSQEVSSGGAGDTQYF. In DNA, the CDR3 is TGCGCCAGCAGCCAAGAAGTGTCCAGCGGGGGAGCAGGGGATACGCAGTATTTT. This chain connects TRBV4-1 to TRBJ2-3, with 8 bases matching TRBD2. This CDR3 has 18 residues. The V and J ends lost 0 bases and 6 bases, in that order; junction bases with no gene match: 14. Germline CDR1 and CDR2: MGHRA and YSYEKL.